This T cell receptor (beta chain) derives from a study of OX40 agonist ivuxolimab in advanced cancers. Study context: Patients in the trial were receiving intravenous ivuxolimab every 2 weeks, at doses of 0.01 to 10 mg/kg. Three patients had partial responses: one hepatocellular carcinoma, two cutaneous melanoma.

Some clones are missing from TCRdb's copy, which holds only in-frame ones; the method was immunoSEQ multiplex PCR. The sample has tens of thousands of clones, 70% to 90% seen once; the top ten hold around 3.5%. About this clone: Its matching antigen is unknown.

Germline values: CDR1 LNHDA, CDR2 SQIVND (reference sequence). The CDR3 length is 12 residues. The V gene lost 8 bases and the J gene lost 6 bases, with 12 bases spanning the gap. Baseline, cycle 4 day 1, and cycle 7 day 1 were the blood sampling points. Findings and limits, study-wide: People who partly responded at 0.1-3.0 mg/kg had some of the least clonal expansion seen.

The receptor was derived from an adult with an advanced solid tumor such as melanoma, head and neck, liver or kidney cancer. The source was CD4+ or CD8+ T cells sorted from blood, collected in a trial of the OX40 agonist ivuxolimab. The V and J genes are TRBV19 and TRBJ2-3; D is perhaps TRBD1 or TRBD2 (5 bases each). CDR3 nucleotides: TGTGCCAGTTATGGGGGAGCGGATACGCAGTATTTT. Residues: CASYGGADTQYF.